This T cell receptor (beta chain) derives from a study of CD8 T cells in ankylosing spondylitis. Notes on the study in general: Seemingly distinctive of ankylosing spondylitis blood was a TCR beta motif formed by eight highly homologous variants. From matched ankylosing spondylitis synovial fluid, disease-linked clones were reportedly recovered at significantly enriched levels. Before this, some motif variants had been reported in reactive arthritis synovial fluid and blood. CD8+ disease-linked clones were present at relatively low frequencies in blood.

This clonotype was seen a few times. The antigen remains undetermined. The V end lost 3 bases, the J end lost 0 bases, and 14 bases lay between the germline ends. Germline V gene sequence: CDR1 MNHEY, CDR2 SMNVEV (reference sequence). This CDR3 spans 16 amino acids. With molecular barcodes, quantitative 5'-RACE was used to make the TCR beta libraries. Via MiXCR, TCRdb re-called the 5' RACE reads, giving one row per CDR3 protein. This repertoire shows over 450,000 distinct CDR3 sequences, roughly 13% found once; its top ten account for 6.5% to 7%. The sequence came from a male donor with ankylosing spondylitis. This chain links TRBV27 with TRBJ1-1, with TRBD1 as a possible D gene (5 bases). The sequenced sample was blood, either unsorted or a sorted T cell fraction (not recorded which). CDR3 sequence reads: CASSFGRKGMNTEAFF. Written as DNA, the CDR3 is TGTGCCAGCAGTTTCGGAAGGAAGGGGATGAACACTGAAGCTTTCTTT.